One sample yielded the 4 T cell receptor beta chains listed below, sequenced in a study of breast tumors, draining lymph nodes, adjacent tissues. Axillary draining lymph nodes of breast cancer patients supplied the node samples. In TCRdb, the multiplex PCR reads were re-called with MiXCR into one record per CDR3 protein. The sample yields fewer than 150,000 distinct CDR3 sequences, 21% seen once. Sequencing was done on a sample of axillary lymph node tissue. All receptors come from a female donor with breast cancer. Some clones in this sample may be carry-over from other donors' samples.

J is TRBJ1-5 and V is TRBV12-3 or TRBV12-4; the D gene is possibly TRBD1 (5 bases). CDR3 size: 17 residues. V lost 1 base and J 0 bases, leaving 13 bases between the germline ends. The CDR3 loop is CASSLGQGYYSNQPQHF. In DNA, the CDR3 is TGTGCCAGCAGTTTAGGTCAGGGATATTATAGCAATCAGCCCCAGCATTTT.

Remarks on this clonotype: This may stem from a read error, because a much larger clone lies one nucleotide away. The chain couples TRBV30 to TRBJ1-2; D is undetermined. V was cut by 5 bases and J by 8 bases, with 15 bases left in between. The germline V gene has CDR1 GTSNPN and CDR2 SVGIG (reference sequence). The CDR3 spans 12 residues. The CDR3 DNA follows: TGTGCCTGGGGAGAGAGGGTGTCGGGCTACACCTTC. It codes for CAWGERVSGYTF.

There are a few counts of this clonotype. The rearrangement joins TRBV18 to TRBJ2-1; 9 bases are shared with TRBD2. J gave up 7 bases and V 0 bases, and 22 bases lay outside the gene matches. The CDR3 runs to 21 residues. CDR1 is KGHSH and CDR2 is LQKENI in the germline V gene. For the CDR3, the DNA is TGTGCCAGCTCACCACCGGTCGGGCACCCGGTGGCGGGAGGGCCTCATAATGAGCAGTTCTTC. Protein: CASSPPVGHPVAGGPHNEQFF. The variable domain in full, completed from reference TRBV18 and TRBJ2-1, reads NAGVMQNPRHLVRRRGQEARLRCSPMKGHSHVYWYRQLPEEGLKFMVYLQKENIIDESGMPKERFSAEFPKEGPSILRIQQVVRGDSAAYFCASSPPVGHPVAGGPHNEQFFGPGTRLTVL.

About this clonotype itself: A much larger clone is a single base away; this may be a read error. The chain recombines TRBV3-1 with TRBJ1-3; D remains unclear. V was trimmed by 4 bases and J by 6 bases, leaving 16 bases between them. There are 15 residues in the CDR3. Germline values: CDR1 LGHDT, CDR2 YNNKEL (reference sequence). This CDR3 is CASSRAPAPLNTIYF. CDR3 nucleotides: TGTGCCAGCAGCCGAGCCCCGGCCCCACTAAACACCATATATTTT.